This T cell receptor beta chain was identified in a study of PD-1 blockade in classical Hodgkin lymphoma. Germline V gives CDR1 SGHNT, CDR2 YYREEE (reference sequence). The CDR3 is 14 residues long. V lost 4 bases to trimming and J lost 3 bases, with 11 bases between them. Findings and limits, study-wide: Before treatment, complete responders showed about the same diversity as newly diagnosed patients.

All patients relapsed after autologous stem cell transplantation, and brentuximab vedotin exposure varied. TCRdb's table, derived via immunoSEQ multiplex PCR, lists solely in-frame clones and lacks some. The data show some 25,000 clones, with roughly 80% seen just once and around 6.5% held by the top ten. Notes on this clone: The antigen is undetermined.

The chain carries TRBV5-4 and TRBJ2-1; D is undetermined. This material consisted of peripheral blood mononuclear cells (PBMCs), taken at baseline. The TCR sequence derives from a human donor with classical Hodgkin lymphoma. CDR3 bases: TGTGCCAGCAGCACCTCGGGCAGCTACAATGAGCAGTTCTTC. Amino acids: CASSTSGSYNEQFF.